Shown below are 30 T cell receptor beta chains from a single sample sequenced in a study of human T cells and chemical hapten exposure. Time point here: healthy volunteer bleed at 6 weeks. It was unfractionated whole blood from which total RNA was extracted. TCRdb passed the RACE reads through MiXCR, listing each CDR3 protein once. The sample shows roughly 75,000 distinct CDR3 sequences, around 9.3% of them seen only once. The source material was whole blood. The source of these receptors is a female donor in good health. Some clones in this sample may be carry-over from other donors' samples.

The chain is built from TRBV2 and TRBJ2-5, with TRBD1 matching over 12 bases. CDR1 and CDR2 (germline): SNHLY, FYNNEI. V lost 5 bases and J lost 5; bases outside the gene matches: 6. CDR3 size: 15 residues. The CDR3 is CASSLGTGGFETQYF. Written as DNA, the CDR3 is TGTGCCAGCAGTCTCGGGACAGGGGGCTTTGAGACCCAGTACTTC.

The rearrangement links TRBV5-1 to TRBJ2-3, with D possibly matching TRBD2 (5 bases). The CDR3 has 12 residues. Germline V gene data show CDR1 as SGHRS and CDR2 as YFSETQ. Trimming took 6 bases from V and 5 from J, leaving 10 bases between them. This CDR3 is CASKRGRDTQYF. CDR3 in DNA: TGCGCCAGCAAACGGGGTAGAGATACGCAGTATTTT.

The rearrangement joins TRBV2 to TRBJ2-1; no clear D. The CDR3 sequence is 14 residues long. Germline CDR1 reads SNHLY; CDR2 reads FYNNEI. Trimming removed 2 bases from V and 7 bases from J, with 12 bases in between. Here the CDR3 reads CASSELRTRNEQFF. CDR3 nucleotides: TGTGCCAGCAGTGAACTCAGGACCCGAAATGAGCAGTTCTTC.

This chain connects TRBV29-1 to TRBJ2-3; tentatively, D is TRBD2 (6 bases). The CDR3 loop spans 14 amino acids. CDR1 is SQVTM and CDR2 is ANQGSEA in the germline V gene. Trimming left V 0 bases short and J 2 bases short, with 9 bases between. CDR3 amino acids: CSVEDGGNTDTQYF. CDR3 coding DNA: TGCAGCGTTGAAGACGGAGGGAACACAGATACGCAGTATTTT.

The chain has TRBV12-3 or TRBV12-4 and TRBJ1-5; D remains ambiguous. This CDR3 spans 16 amino acids. The ends were cut back, 4 bases at V and 7 bases at J, with 20 bases in the middle. Here the CDR3 DNA reads TGTGCCAGCAGTTCCTCTCGAGGCGGGGTAGGACAGCCCCAGCATTTT. Encoded protein: CASSSSRGGVGQPQHF.

This clonotype was counted between two and nine times. This rearrangement joins TRBV5-1 to TRBJ1-6; TRBD1 might be the D (6 bases). V lost 4 bases and J lost 5, with 13 bases in between. The CDR3 is made up of 15 amino acids. From germline, CDR1 is SGHRS and CDR2 YFSETQ. Written as DNA, the CDR3 is TGCGCCAGCAGCCCGGGTGACAGGAATAATTCACCCCTCCACTTT. Encoded protein: CASSPGDRNNSPLHF.

There are many counts of this clonotype. This chain uses TRBV12-5 with TRBJ2-1; the D gene is possibly TRBD1 (6 bases). The germline V and J ends were trimmed by 0 bases and 7 bases, with 13 bases remaining between them. Germline lookup yields CDR1 LGHNT and CDR2 FRNRAP. This CDR3 is 15 amino acids long. The CDR3 coding sequence is TGTGCTAGTGGTTTGGTACAAGGGGGTAGGAATGAGCAGTTCTTC. Translation: CASGLVQGGRNEQFF.

This clonotype was seen only a few times. The CDR3 coding sequence is TGTGCCAGCAGCTCGACCCGGGACAGTTGGATTCATGGCTACACCTTC. Protein product: CASSSTRDSWIHGYTF. J is TRBJ1-2 and V is TRBV12-3 or TRBV12-4; 7 nucleotides align to TRBD1. The CDR3 is 16 amino acids. J was trimmed by 6 bases and V by 6 bases; bases with no gene match: 16.

This clonotype was counted only a few times. The genes are TRBV12-3 or TRBV12-4 and TRBJ1-1; D uncertain. Trimming pared 3 bases from V and 4 bases from J, leaving 9 bases between. This CDR3 spans 13 amino acids. The CDR3 DNA reads TGTGCCAGCAGTTTTTCAGGAGGCACTGAAGCTTTCTTT. It translates to CASSFSGGTEAFF.

This rearrangement joins TRBV6-6 to TRBJ2-3; D unclear. The CDR3 is 15 residues long. V lost 0 bases and J lost 7, with 14 bases in between. Germline V gives CDR1 MNHNY, CDR2 SVGAGI (reference sequence). The CDR3 loop reads CASSYSTDERNTQYF. The DNA for the CDR3 is TGTGCCAGCAGTTACTCGACTGACGAGCGAAATACGCAGTATTTT.

The chain links TRBV5-6 to TRBJ1-4, with no clear D. The CDR3 extends over 15 amino acids. Trimming took 7 bases from V and 7 from J, leaving 20 bases between them. CDR1 and CDR2 (germline): SGHDT, YYEEEE. In DNA form, the CDR3 reads TGTGCCAGCGGCCAAGAGGGCTTTGTAAGTGAAAAACTGTTTTTT. Amino acid sequence: CASGQEGFVSEKLFF.

This clonotype has ten or more counts. The rearrangement links TRBV5-1 to TRBJ1-4; 8 bases fit TRBD1. CDR1 and CDR2 (germline): SGHRS, YFSETQ. Trimming took 1 base from V and 8 from J; bases not matched to a gene: 4. The length of the CDR3 is 14 residues. CDR3 sequence (DNA): TGCGCCAGCAGCTTGCAGGGGGCGCGGGAAAAACTGTTTTTT. Its protein product is CASSLQGAREKLFF. Together with reference TRBV5-1 and TRBJ1-4, the CDR3 gives the full variable domain: KAGVTQTPRYLIKTRGQQVTLSCSPISGHRSVSWYQQTPGQGLQFLFEYFSETQRNKGNFPGRFSGRQFSNSRSEMNVSTLELGDSALYLCASSLQGAREKLFFGSGTQLSVL.

This clonotype was seen a handful of times. The chain uses TRBV6-5 and TRBJ1-2; no clear D. The CDR3 covers 13 residues. Germline assignment: CDR1 MNHEY and CDR2 SVGAGI. Trimming took off 6 bases at V and 0 bases at J, with 8 bases between the two ends. Here the CDR3 reads CASRRGANYGYTF. The CDR3 DNA reads TGTGCCAGCAGACGTGGGGCTAACTATGGCTACACCTTC.

On this clonotype: A clone one base away is much larger, so this may be a read error. V usage is TRBV5-1 and J usage is TRBJ2-7, with D possibly being TRBD1 (6 bases). V lost 3 bases and J 5 bases, leaving 21 bases between the germline ends. CDR1 SGHRS and CDR2 YFSETQ come from the germline V gene. The CDR3 runs 16 residues. The CDR3 nucleotides are TGCGCCAGCAGCTCGTCCCCCGGGACACAAAACGACGAGCAGTACTTC. It translates to CASSSSPGTQNDEQYF.

This clonotype was recorded many times. V and J are TRBV3-1 and TRBJ2-4; no clear D gene. Per germline, CDR1 LGHDT and CDR2 YNNKEL (reference sequence). Trimming removed 2 bases at V and 0 bases at J, with 11 bases between. This CDR3 has 16 amino acids. The CDR3 sequence: CASSQLPVSAKNIQYF. CDR3 nucleotides: TGTGCCAGCAGCCAACTCCCCGTCTCAGCCAAAAACATTCAGTACTTC.

This clonotype has more than one count but fewer than ten. The chain links TRBV11-2 to TRBJ1-2, with D maybe TRBD1 (5 bases). CDR3 length equals 17 residues. Trimming shortened V by 5 bases and J by 0 bases, and 19 bases separated the two germline ends. Germline V CDR1 and CDR2: SGHAT, FQNNGV. CDR3 region: CASSPTDKGFTNYGYTF. The CDR3 DNA reads TGTGCCAGCAGCCCCACAGATAAGGGGTTCACTAACTATGGCTACACCTTC.

Only a few counts were recorded for this clonotype. V and J are TRBV4-3 and TRBJ2-3, with 9 bases that match TRBD2. This CDR3 is built from 20 residues. In germline, CDR1 is LGHNA, CDR2 YSLEER. V gave up 1 base and J gave up 0 bases; unmatched junction bases: 14. CDR3 sequence (DNA): TGCGCCAGCAGCCAAGTTGTAGGCGGGGGGGGGTTTAGTAGCACAGATACGCAGTATTTT. Translating gives CASSQVVGGGGFSSTDTQYF.

This clonotype was counted a few times. The chain employs TRBV5-1 and TRBJ2-3, with a possible D match to TRBD2 (5 bases). Germline CDR1 and CDR2: SGHRS and YFSETQ. The V gene lost 2 bases and the J gene lost 4 bases, with 14 bases spanning the gap. The CDR3 contains 15 residues. The CDR3 DNA is TGCGCCAGCAGCTTAGTTCGGGGAGATGCAGATACGCAGTATTTT. It is translated as CASSLVRGDADTQYF.

This clonotype was seen many times. The chain couples TRBV2 to TRBJ2-5; D perhaps matches TRBD2 (5 bases). V was clipped by 6 bases and J by 5 bases, with 19 bases between them. This CDR3 has 15 amino acids. Germline V gene sequence: CDR1 SNHLY, CDR2 FYNNEI. The CDR3 coding sequence is TGTGCCAGCAGAGAAACCGACTGGACTGGGGAGACCCAGTACTTC. It translates to CASRETDWTGETQYF.

This clonotype occurred a few times. The V call is TRBV6-2 or TRBV6-3, the J call TRBJ1-1, with 7 bases fitting TRBD1. This CDR3 is built from 13 residues. Trimming removed 8 bases from V and 6 bases from J; junction bases left unmatched: 9. From germline, CDR1 is MNHEY and CDR2 SVGEGT. CDR3 sequence: CASGYRGWAEAFF. In nucleotides, the CDR3 is TGTGCCAGCGGGTACAGGGGATGGGCTGAAGCTTTCTTT.

The V call is TRBV6-1, the J call TRBJ1-6, with D possibly being TRBD1 (5 bases). V was pared by 3 bases and J by 4 bases, with 10 bases between. In germline, CDR1 is MNHNS, CDR2 SASEGT. This CDR3 is 15 amino acids long. In DNA, the CDR3 is TGTGCCAGCAGTGACGGGGCCCCTTATAATTCACCCCTCCACTTT. This translates into CASSDGAPYNSPLHF.

This clonotype was seen more than once but under ten times. The junction departs from the called germline gene at one end, perhaps through a read error. This chain links TRBV5-1 with TRBJ1-6, with 7 bases that match TRBD1. CDR3 size: 18 residues. CDR1 and CDR2 from the germline V gene are SGHRS and YFSETQ. CDR3 amino acids: CASSLGPLAWDRPSALHF. DNA for the CDR3: TGCGCCAGCAGCTTGGGGCCCCTGGCATGGGACAGACCTTCAGCCCTCCACTTT.

The sample holds many counts of this clonotype. The gene calls are TRBV2 and TRBJ1-5, with D maybe TRBD1 (5 bases). The CDR3 consists of 13 residues. Germline V gene lookup returns CDR1 SNHLY and CDR2 FYNNEI. Trimming removed 6 bases from V and 2 bases from J, with 8 bases in between. Here the CDR3 DNA reads TGTGCCAGCAGCAGGGATCGCAATCAGCCCCAGCATTTT. It translates to CASSRDRNQPQHF.

This clonotype was seen repeatedly, ten times or more. This chain joins TRBV5-4 and TRBJ2-5; no firm D call. The germline CDR1 and CDR2 sequences are SGHNT and YYREEE (reference sequence). V lost 5 bases, J lost 2 bases, and 13 bases lay in between. The CDR3 consists of 14 residues. CDR3 protein: CASRAEQRQETQYF. CDR3 DNA: TGTGCCAGCAGGGCGGAACAACGTCAAGAGACCCAGTACTTC.

Of note for this clonotype: A much larger clone differs from this one at a single base, so this may be a read error. The chain employs TRBV14 and TRBJ1-1; D is ambiguous. Germline loops: CDR1 SGHDN, CDR2 FVKESK. This CDR3 has 14 amino acids. Trimming cost V 0 bases and J 4 bases, with 9 bases left between them. The CDR3 region has the DNA TGTGCCAGCAGCCAAGAGGTAGGGTGCACTGAAGCTTTCTTT. Translation: CASSQEVGCTEAFF.

This clonotype has more than one count but fewer than ten. A read error is possible here, since a much larger clone lies one base away. V is TRBV27 and J is TRBJ1-5, with D unresolved. Germline CDR1 MNHEY, CDR2 SMNVEV (reference sequence). CDR3 length equals 15 residues. Here the CDR3 DNA reads TGTGCCAGCAAGTATTTGGGTGGTAGCAATCAGCCCCAGAATTTT. Amino acid sequence: CASKYLGGSNQPQNF.

This clonotype was found many times. V usage is TRBV10-3 and J usage is TRBJ2-7; D is perhaps TRBD1 (5 bases). From germline, CDR1 is ENHRY and CDR2 SYGVKD. The V end was cut by 11 bases, the J end by 2 bases, with 19 bases between. This CDR3 has 14 amino acids. The CDR3 coding sequence is TGTGCCCTTCAAGAAGGGGCAGGGCCCTACGAGCAGTACTTC. Encoded protein: CALQEGAGPYEQYF.

In its sample, this clonotype was seen once. A read error is possible here, since a much larger clone lies one base away. The chain recombines TRBV4-3 with TRBJ2-7, with TRBD2 as a possible D gene (5 bases). CDR3 length: 15 residues. Trimming took off 4 bases at V and 5 bases at J, with 18 bases between the two ends. CDR1 is LGHNA and CDR2 is YSLEER in the germline V gene. CDR3 bases: TGCGCCAGCAGCCGAGATCGGGAAAGCCTGCACGAGCAGTACTTC. It encodes CASSRDRESLHEQYF.

The rearrangement uses TRBV12-3 or TRBV12-4 and TRBJ2-3; weak D call: TRBD1 (5 bases). CDR3 length: 14 amino acids. V was trimmed by 5 bases and J by 4 bases, leaving 13 bases between them. The DNA for the CDR3 is TGTGCCAGCAGTCTAATATGGGGCGCAGATACGCAGTATTTT. It is translated as CASSLIWGADTQYF.

This clonotype came up many times. The chain recombines TRBV3-1 with TRBJ2-5; 9 bases fit TRBD1. Germline V lookup: CDR1 LGHDT, CDR2 YNNKEL (reference sequence). Trimming at V came to 0 bases and at J to 5 bases, leaving 7 bases not matched to a gene. CDR3 size: 16 residues. As DNA, the CDR3 is TGTGCCAGCAGCCAAGATGGCGGACAGGGGACCGAGACCCAGTACTTC. Residues: CASSQDGGQGTETQYF.